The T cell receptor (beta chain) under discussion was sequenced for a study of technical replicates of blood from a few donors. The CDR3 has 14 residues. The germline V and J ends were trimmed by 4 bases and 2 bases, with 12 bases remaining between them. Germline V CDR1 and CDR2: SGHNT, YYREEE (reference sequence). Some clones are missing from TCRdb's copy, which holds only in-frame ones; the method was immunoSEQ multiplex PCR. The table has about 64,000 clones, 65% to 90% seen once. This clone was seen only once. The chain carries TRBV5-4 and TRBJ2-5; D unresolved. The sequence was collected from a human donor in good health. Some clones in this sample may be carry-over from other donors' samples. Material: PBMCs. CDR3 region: CASSRNRLQETQYF. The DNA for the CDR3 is TGTGCCAGCAGCCGGAATAGACTGCAAGAGACCCAGTACTTC.